Described below is a single T cell receptor (beta chain) sequence and its context. Its specificity is not known. This specimen comes from a study of cytomegalovirus exposure and HLA in healthy donors. PCR was performed using 60 Vbeta and 13 Jbeta primers. Assay used: immunoSEQ multiplex PCR; TCRdb lists only in-frame clones, some missing. The sample lists about 81,000 clones; 70% to 85% were seen once. Findings and limits, study-wide: It was reported that the classifier diagnosed cytomegalovirus status with high specificity and sensitivity in both the original and validation cohorts. Using a false discovery rate of 0.05, a later analysis showed that 16,951 TCR beta sequences were associated with HLA alleles. Among the sequence variants, a highly shared cluster was likely an artifact of sequencing.

V lost 0 bases and J lost 0, with 6 bases in between. CDR1 and CDR2 from the germline V gene are SGHTA and FQGNSA. The CDR3 is 15 residues long. The chain employs TRBV7-2 and TRBJ1-5; D uncertain. This TCR came from a man aged 50 or older in good health and CMV-seropositive. Source material: PBMCs. In DNA form, the CDR3 reads TGTGCCAGCAGCTTAGCTATCTCTAGCAATCAGCCCCAGCATTTT. This gives the protein CASSLAISSNQPQHF.